Below, 29 T cell receptor beta chains from the same sample are listed, as sequenced in a study of T cell responses to AZD1222 COVID-19 vaccine. The data were produced by immunoSEQ multiplex PCR, yet TCRdb's version contains in-frame clones alone and is incomplete. The sample shows 150,000 to 200,000 clones, about 90% of them seen only once. The sequencing used peripheral blood, collected 28 days after the second AZD1222 dose. Receptors originate from an adult who received the AZD1222 COVID-19 vaccine.

V gene TRBV23-1 combines with J gene TRBJ2-1; D is perhaps TRBD1 or TRBD2 (5 bases each). TRBV23-1 is annotated as an ORF whose role is uncertain. The V gene lost 4 bases and the J gene lost 2 bases, with 15 bases spanning the gap. CDR3 size: 16 residues. In nucleotides, the CDR3 is TGCGCCAGCAGTCCACGGGGCCCGAGGGCCTACAATGAGCAGTTCTTC. It is translated as CASSPRGPRAYNEQFF.

This clone was picked up one time. This chain connects TRBV5-6 to TRBJ1-5; tentative D call: TRBD1 (6 bases). This CDR3 comprises 17 residues. CDR1 is SGHDT, CDR2 YYEEEE, per germline. Trimming cost V 5 bases and J 0 bases, with 18 bases left between them. This CDR3 is CASRADKGVNSNQPQHF. The CDR3 nucleotides are TGTGCCAGCAGGGCGGACAAGGGGGTGAATAGCAATCAGCCCCAGCATTTT.

The chain is built from TRBV3-1 (or the pseudogene TRBV3-2) and TRBJ2-7; a possible D gene is TRBD2 (6 bases). This CDR3 contains 15 residues. Germline V lookup: CDR1 LGHDT, CDR2 YNNKEL (reference sequence). The V end lost 4 bases, the J end lost 4 bases, and 17 bases lay between the germline ends. CDR3 loop: CASSPGPSGGYEQYF. As DNA, the CDR3 is TGTGCCAGCAGCCCGGGGCCCAGTGGAGGGTACGAGCAGTACTTC.

The chain is built from TRBV5-6 and TRBJ1-2; no clear D gene. Germline V gene sequence: CDR1 SGHDT, CDR2 YYEEEE. V was clipped by 4 bases and J by 4 bases, with 11 bases between them. The CDR3 loop spans 13 amino acids. CDR3: CASSTQDLYGYTF. CDR3 coding DNA: TGTGCCAGCAGCACTCAGGACCTCTATGGCTACACCTTC.

Comments on this clone: A read error may produce the germline difference seen at one junction end. This sequence joins TRBV29-1 and TRBJ1-1; 7 nucleotides align to TRBD1. The CDR3 sequence is 18 residues long. Germline values: CDR1 SQVTM, CDR2 ANQGSEA. The CDR3 nucleotides read TGCAGCGTCGGGCCCCTCCCTGCTCTTGACAGGGTGAAGACTGAAGCTTTCTTT. Translated: CSVGPLPALDRVKTEAFF.

This chain uses TRBV27 with TRBJ1-1; D remains unclear. The CDR3 spans 14 residues. The germline gives CDR1 MNHEY, CDR2 SMNVEV (reference sequence). Trimming left V 5 bases short and J 0 bases short, with 10 bases between. The CDR3 loop is CASSDLQMNTEAFF. CDR3 sequence (DNA): TGTGCCAGCAGTGACCTCCAGATGAACACTGAAGCTTTCTTT.

The chain combines TRBV4-3 with TRBJ1-2; D call uncertain. The CDR3 loop spans 16 amino acids. Germline V gene data show CDR1 as LGHNA and CDR2 as YSLEER. Trimming took off 0 bases at V and 0 bases at J, with 11 bases between the two ends. The CDR3, as DNA: TGCGCCAGCAGCCAAGAGTACAGCCGTTCTAACTATGGCTACACCTTC. Translating it yields CASSQEYSRSNYGYTF.

The gene calls are TRBV28 and TRBJ1-2; 9 nucleotides match TRBD1. Looked up from germline, CDR1 is MDHEN and CDR2 is SYDVKM. V dropped 7 bases and J dropped 8; count of bases not matched to a gene: 17. The CDR3 covers 16 residues. The CDR3 spells CASTRAGQGNGRGYTF. The CDR3 region has the DNA TGTGCCAGCACCCGTGCGGGACAGGGTAACGGTCGCGGCTACACCTTC.

CDR3 sequence: CASSGGLNYGYTF. The CDR3 nucleotides read TGTGCCAGCAGCGGGGGGTTAAACTATGGCTACACCTTC. V and J are TRBV9 and TRBJ1-2, with a tentative D call TRBD1 (5 bases). The CDR3 covers 13 residues. The germline V and J ends were trimmed by 3 bases and 2 bases, with 8 bases remaining between them. Germline values: CDR1 SGDLS, CDR2 YYNGEE.

The rearrangement links TRBV3-1 (or the pseudogene TRBV3-2) to TRBJ2-5; 9 bases match TRBD2. V lost 0 bases to trimming and J lost 3 bases; unmatched junction nucleotides: 5. This CDR3 contains 16 residues. Germline CDR1 reads LGHDT; CDR2 reads YNNKEL (reference sequence). CDR3: CASSQDPAGGEETQYF. The CDR3 region has the DNA TGTGCCAGCAGCCAAGATCCGGCGGGGGGGGAAGAGACCCAGTACTTC.

This sequence joins TRBV5-5 and TRBJ2-1, with TRBD1 matching over 9 bases. V lost 7 bases and J lost 0; bases outside the gene matches: 20. This CDR3 region has 20 residues. Germline values: CDR1 SGHKS, CDR2 YYEKEE (reference sequence). CDR3 amino acids: CASHPSPGQGAPSSYNEQFF. The CDR3 nucleotides are TGTGCCAGCCACCCCTCACCGGGACAGGGAGCCCCGAGCTCCTACAATGAGCAGTTCTTC.

The chain links TRBV5-1 to TRBJ1-1, with D possibly TRBD1 on 5 matching bases. Looked up from germline, CDR1 is SGHRS and CDR2 is YFSETQ. The germline V and J ends were trimmed by 5 bases and 0 bases, with 20 bases remaining between them. This CDR3 spans 17 amino acids. The CDR3 here is CASSAAPGGDLNTEAFF. The CDR3 nucleotides read TGCGCCAGCAGTGCGGCTCCTGGGGGGGATTTGAACACTGAAGCTTTCTTT.

This sequence joins TRBV5-1 and TRBJ2-5; D remains unclear. The CDR3 runs 11 residues. Germline V gene sequence: CDR1 SGHRS, CDR2 YFSETQ. Trimming removed 2 bases at V and 5 bases at J, with 4 bases between. The CDR3 sequence: CASSFGETQYF. The CDR3 DNA is TGCGCCAGCAGCTTTGGGGAGACCCAGTACTTC.

The count of this clone is one. The genes are TRBV10-2 and TRBJ2-1; 9 nucleotides match TRBD2. Germline V gives CDR1 WSHSY, CDR2 SAAADI. The CDR3 covers 17 residues. V shed 8 bases, J shed 4 bases, and the junction held 15 bases outside the gene matches. The CDR3 sequence is CASGARGGGAKYNEQFF. Written as DNA, the CDR3 is TGCGCCAGCGGAGCCCGGGGCGGGGGGGCGAAATACAATGAGCAGTTCTTC.

The chain uses TRBV9 and TRBJ2-1; 8 positions agree with TRBD2. V shed 3 bases, J shed 3 bases, and the junction held 14 bases outside the gene matches. The CDR3 length is 18 residues. Germline values: CDR1 SGDLS, CDR2 YYNGEE. CDR3 DNA sequence: TGTGCCAGCAGCGCCGGGGGTCGAGCGGGAGACCACTACAATGAGCAGTTCTTC. This encodes CASSAGGRAGDHYNEQFF.

This chain connects TRBV7-2 to TRBJ1-6; D perhaps matches TRBD1 (5 bases). In germline, CDR1 is SGHTA, CDR2 FQGNSA. CDR3 size: 16 residues. The V end lost 1 base, the J end lost 7 bases, and 14 bases lay between the germline ends. As DNA, the CDR3 is TGTGCCAGCAGCTTAGACGGGGGAGGGGCAAATTCACCCCTCCACTTT. Amino acids: CASSLDGGGANSPLHF. The complete variable domain, with remaining parts taken from reference TRBV7-2 and TRBJ1-6, reads GAGVSQSPSNKVTEKGKDVELRCDPISGHTALYWYRQSLGQGLEFLIYFQGNSAPDKSGLPSDRFSAERTGGSVSTLTIQRTQQEDSAVYLCASSLDGGGANSPLHFGNGTRLTVT.

The rearrangement uses TRBV7-3 and TRBJ2-7; 13 nucleotides align to TRBD2. The CDR3 consists of 16 residues. Germline V CDR1 and CDR2: SGHTA, FQGTGA. Unmatched junction bases numbered 4, after V lost 5 bases and J lost 0 bases. The CDR3 protein is CASSRTSGGSSYEQYF. The CDR3 DNA sequence: TGTGCCAGCAGCCGGACTAGCGGGGGCAGCTCCTACGAGCAGTACTTC.

The V call is TRBV28, the J call TRBJ1-1; D not resolved. V lost 2 bases and J lost 2, with 18 bases in between. Germline V gene data show CDR1 as MDHEN and CDR2 as SYDVKM. The length of the CDR3 is 17 residues. DNA for the CDR3: TGTGCCAGCAGTTTACCAGACATAGACAAGATAAACACTGAAGCTTTCTTT. It codes for CASSLPDIDKINTEAFF.

This chain uses TRBV10-1 with TRBJ1-4; 8 bases are a match to TRBD1. Germline V gives CDR1 WNHNN, CDR2 SYGVQD (reference sequence). The CDR3 length is 15 residues. V lost 0 bases and J lost 7; bases outside the gene matches: 4. CDR3 nucleotide sequence: TGCGCCAGCAGTGAGTCGCAGGGGGCAACTGAAAAACTGTTTTTT. Its protein product is CASSESQGATEKLFF.

This clone is a singleton in its sample. The chain uses TRBV30 and TRBJ2-1; D gene uncertain. The V gene's germline CDR1 is GTSNPN and CDR2 SVGIG (reference sequence). The CDR3 contains 13 residues. The V and J ends lost 0 bases and 0 bases respectively, with 3 bases between them. The CDR3 region is CAWSVASYNEQFF. The CDR3 DNA sequence: TGTGCCTGGAGTGTCGCCTCCTACAATGAGCAGTTCTTC.

The genes are TRBV28 and TRBJ1-1, with D perhaps TRBD1 (5 bases). Trimming shortened V by 5 bases and J by 5 bases, and 15 bases separated the two germline ends. CDR1 is MDHEN, CDR2 SYDVKM, per germline. The CDR3 contains 14 residues. CDR3 sequence (DNA): TGTGCCAGCAGTGCGTACGAGGGGCGAACTGAAGCTTTCTTT. It translates to CASSAYEGRTEAFF.

The V and J genes are TRBV5-6 and TRBJ2-7; 7 nucleotides agree with TRBD1. CDR1 is SGHDT and CDR2 is YYEEEE in the germline V gene. Trimming cost V 3 bases and J 2 bases; bases outside gene matches: 2. There are 13 residues in the CDR3. This chain's CDR3 is CASSSGQPYEQYF. The CDR3 DNA reads as TGTGCCAGCAGCTCGGGACAGCCCTACGAGCAGTACTTC.

The V and J genes are TRBV6-6 and TRBJ1-1; D possibly corresponds to TRBD1 (5 bases). CDR1 MNHNY and CDR2 SVGAGI come from the germline V gene (reference sequence). CDR3 length: 14 residues. Trimming left V 2 bases short and J 4 bases short, with 11 bases between. This chain's CDR3 is CASSYGQGSTEAFF. As DNA, the CDR3 is TGTGCCAGCAGTTACGGCCAGGGTAGCACTGAAGCTTTCTTT.

The chain uses TRBV28 and TRBJ2-7, with 9 bases matching TRBD2. CDR1 and CDR2 (germline): MDHEN, SYDVKM. The CDR3 length is 17 residues. The trim removed 3 bases at V and 3 bases at J, leaving 12 bases unmatched. The CDR3 protein is CASSFSTGGLADYEQYF. The CDR3 bases are TGTGCCAGCAGTTTCTCAACCGGGGGACTAGCAGACTACGAGCAGTACTTC. Supplemented by reference TRBV28 and TRBJ2-7, the full variable domain reads DVKVTQSSRYLVKRTGEKVFLECVQDMDHENMFWYRQDPGLGLRLIYFSYDVKMKEKGDIPEGYSVSREKKERFSLILESASTNQTSMYLCASSFSTGGLADYEQYFGPGTRLTVT.

The chain has TRBV18 and TRBJ1-2, with TRBD1 matching 8 bases. Germline lookup yields CDR1 KGHSH and CDR2 LQKENI. The CDR3 runs 17 residues. Losses at the gene ends were 5 bases for V and 3 bases for J; bases not matched to a gene: 14. CDR3 bases: TGTGCCAGCTCATCCGACTTCCAGGGGGCGGACTACTATGGCTACACCTTC. It is translated as CASSSDFQGADYYGYTF.

The CDR3 protein is CASMGGKREQYF. CDR3 in DNA: TGTGCCAGCATGGGCGGGAAGAGGGAGCAGTACTTC. V and J are TRBV27 and TRBJ2-7, with D tentatively TRBD2 (6 bases). The CDR3 is 12 residues long. V dropped 7 bases and J dropped 7 bases, with 14 bases sitting between them. Germline V lookup: CDR1 MNHEY, CDR2 SMNVEV (reference sequence).

The rearrangement uses TRBV7-9 and TRBJ2-3; tentatively, D is TRBD1 (6 bases). V dropped 5 bases and J dropped 1 base, with 19 bases sitting between them. Germline V gene data show CDR1 as SEHNR and CDR2 as FQNEAQ (reference sequence). CDR3 length: 17 amino acids. The CDR3 reads CASSRTDRPSGTDTQYF. In DNA, the CDR3 is TGTGCCAGCAGCCGAACCGACAGGCCGAGTGGCACAGATACGCAGTATTTT.

For the CDR3, the DNA is TGTGCCAGCAGCTCTCGCAGGACAGGGGCCACGAGTGGGGAGCTGTTTTTT. Translation: CASSSRRTGATSGELFF. The V and J genes are TRBV13 and TRBJ2-2; 9 positions match TRBD1. The trim removed 4 bases at V and 8 bases at J, leaving 14 bases unmatched. This CDR3 comprises 17 residues. CDR1 and CDR2 from the germline V gene are PRHDT and FYEKMQ (reference sequence).

V usage is TRBV6-6 and J usage is TRBJ1-1; D possibly corresponds to TRBD1 (5 bases). V was clipped by 7 bases and J by 4 bases, with 19 bases between them. This CDR3 comprises 15 residues. Germline-derived CDR1 and CDR2 are MNHNY and SVGAGI (reference sequence). The CDR3 loop reads CASKPSSGVITEAFF. CDR3 sequence (DNA): TGTGCCAGCAAGCCCTCCTCGGGGGTCATCACTGAAGCTTTCTTT.